The clone carrying this T cell receptor beta chain was counted many times. The data belong to a study of shared clonotypes between healthy human individuals. The CDR3 is made up of 18 amino acids. Germline V gene sequence: CDR1 LGHNA, CDR2 YNFKEQ. The germline V and J ends were trimmed by 1 base and 1 base, with 18 bases remaining between them. Only in-frame clones appear in the TCRdb table, and some are missing; sequencing was by immunoSEQ multiplex PCR. The table records roughly 500,000 clones, about four fifths of them present only once. The sequenced material came from PBMCs. This chain uses TRBV4-2 with TRBJ2-3; TRBD2 is a possible D gene (6 bases). The TCR originated in a woman aged 40 to 55 in good health. Some clones in this sample may be carry-over from other donors' samples. This CDR3 reads CASSQGSGGPVGTDTQYF. The CDR3 bases are TGTGCCAGCAGCCAAGGTAGCGGAGGGCCCGTAGGCACAGATACGCAGTATTTT.